This T cell receptor beta chain was observed in a study of technical replicates of blood from a few donors. This table comes from immunoSEQ multiplex PCR, and its TCRdb copy is limited to in-frame clones, with some not included. In the table there are about 79,000 clones, 80% to 95% of which are singletons. Per germline, CDR1 LNHDA and CDR2 SQIVND (reference sequence). Trimming removed 5 bases from V and 1 base from J, with 11 bases in between. This CDR3 spans 14 amino acids. The sequence was collected from a human donor in good health. Some clones in this sample may be carry-over from other donors' samples. Specimen: T cells isolated from PBMCs. This sequence joins TRBV19 and TRBJ1-2, with a possible D match to TRBD1 (5 bases). This CDR3 is CASSPQGLNYGYTF. The CDR3, as DNA: TGTGCCAGTAGTCCCCAGGGACTTAACTATGGCTACACCTTC.